The sequence of this T cell receptor (beta chain) was determined in a study of blood T cell repertoires in COVID-19 (dated by TCRdb to 2018 to 2020). Notes on the research overall: Samples covering the acute and convalescent phases of COVID-19 were provided by collaborators in the United States, Italy and Spain. The prospective study material was composed of cDNA or gDNA derived from T cells, B-cell-depleted T cells, or PBMCs. The dataset comprised deeply sampled blood TCRbeta repertoires from subjects exposed to, actively infected with, or recovered from COVID-19. The repertoires were made available in a free public database intended to serve as a resource for research on the immune response to SARS-CoV-2. The samples were drawn from the first 160 participants of the ongoing ImmuneRACE study and from 950 to 1,500 subjects provided by 6 global collaborators. The sample metadata nearly always contained a de-identified subject ID, COVID-19 status, age in years and sex. Where HLA class I and class II types were available, the types were taken from metadata supplied by the sample provider, not from assay-based typing.

Study-level results and caveats: The amount of clinical and demographic metadata varied by source and participant and was provided uncurated.

The immunoSEQ Assay, a bias-controlled multiplex PCR, was used to amplify TCRbeta CDR3 regions from genomic DNA. Per the original workflow: The number of nucleated cells in each sample was estimated by amplification of reference gene primers within the assay. To quantify the absolute abundance of each unique TCRbeta CDR3 rearrangement, sequence reads were collapsed and filtered. Productive Simpson clonality was computed per sample as the square root of Simpson's diversity index over productive rearrangements. TCRdb took over this immuneACCESS table, retaining in-frame rearrangements with V and J assigned. Such tables are incomplete; in checked studies, under half of the missing clones stem from an unresolved V gene, and the remainder is unexplained. V and J calls and clone size come straight from that table; D and trimming were deduced from the DNA. A total of around 280,000 clones appear in this sample, about nine tenths of them only once. The ten most abundant clones make up 1.7% of the sample.

At the junction V is shortened by 2 bases and J by 0 bases; bases outside the gene matches: 9. The CDR3 sequence holds 17 residues, the cysteine and phenylalanine included. The sequence is cut down to CDR3 DNA, 51 bases in frame from base 1. The germline V gene specifies MGHDK as CDR1 and SYGVNS as CDR2. This clone was observed a few times. Its recognized antigen is unknown. Qualities for individual bases were not recorded, and no much larger clone is one base off. Participants in the prospective study were aged about 18 to 89 years, lived in more than 20 United States geographic areas, and enrolled through a virtual design. In the prospective study, cohorts were assigned on the basis of participant-reported clinical history obtained from a screening survey and a study questionnaire. Recovered participants in ImmuneRACE Cohort 3 were defined by two consecutive negative NP/OP PCR tests, clearance by a healthcare professional, or resolution of symptoms. Mobile phlebotomists in the prospective study collected whole blood, serum and a nasopharyngeal or oropharyngeal swab from every participant. Additional blood draws and questionnaires over an approximately two-month period could optionally be provided by prospective study participants. Prospective study blood samples were shipped either frozen or at room temperature before DNA extraction.

The V and J segments used are TRBV25-1 and TRBJ1-1, with 7 middle bases fitting TRBD1. Sample: PBMCs or T cells enriched from blood (not recorded which). The sequence derives from a woman aged 40-49 years who had recovered from COVID-19. The DNA is TGTGCCAGCAGTGAACGATCCGGGACAGCTCTGAACACTGAAGCTTTCTTT. This sequence encodes CASSERSGTALNTEAFF.